The 31 T cell receptor beta chains presented below share a single source sample, sequenced in a study of cytomegalovirus exposure and HLA in healthy donors. The PCR employed 60 Vbeta primers together with 13 Jbeta primers. TCRdb's table, derived via immunoSEQ multiplex PCR, lists solely in-frame clones and lacks some. The sample contains 150,000 to 200,000 clones, approximately 80% of which appear only once. The sample was PBMCs. These receptors all come from a woman aged 50 to 60 in good health and CMV-seronegative.

This clone was detected once. The chain uses TRBV20-1 and TRBJ1-1; D gene uncertain. Germline CDR1 DFQATT, CDR2 SNEGSKA (reference sequence). Trimming took 6 bases from V and 9 from J, leaving 11 bases between them. The CDR3 runs 10 residues. CDR3 region: CSAQDSQAFF. As DNA, the CDR3 is TGCAGTGCCCAGGACTCTCAAGCTTTCTTT.

The rearrangement joins TRBV7-2 to TRBJ2-2, with 8 bases identical to TRBD1. The CDR3 loop spans 15 amino acids. CDR1 and CDR2 from the germline V gene are SGHTA and FQGNSA. V trimming: 2 bases; J trimming: 4 bases; junction bases outside the gene matches: 3. The CDR3 loop reads CASSLQGAVTGELFF. CDR3 coding DNA: TGTGCCAGCAGCTTACAGGGGGCGGTCACCGGGGAGCTGTTTTTT. The full variable domain, with the rest looked up from reference TRBV7-2 and TRBJ2-2, is GAGVSQSPSNKVTEKGKDVELRCDPISGHTALYWYRQSLGQGLEFLIYFQGNSAPDKSGLPSDRFSAERTGGSVSTLTIQRTQQEDSAVYLCASSLQGAVTGELFFGEGSRLTVL.

V and J are TRBV9 and TRBJ2-3, with TRBD2 identical over 10 bases. The length of the CDR3 is 16 residues. CDR1 is SGDLS and CDR2 is YYNGEE in the germline V gene. Unmatched junction bases numbered 9, after V lost 4 bases and J lost 4 bases. The DNA for the CDR3 is TGTGCCAGCAGCATTCGAGCGGGAGGGCCGGCAGATACGCAGTATTTT. Residues: CASSIRAGGPADTQYF.

The V call is TRBV4-3, the J call TRBJ2-3; 7 positions match TRBD1. The CDR3 extends over 16 amino acids. Germline assignment: CDR1 LGHNA and CDR2 YSLEER. V was clipped by 2 bases and J by 1 base; unmatched bases: 6. The CDR3 is CASSQPPGTGTDTQYF. CDR3 nucleotide sequence: TGCGCCAGCAGCCAACCGCCTGGGACAGGCACAGATACGCAGTATTTT.

The chain links TRBV18 to TRBJ1-1; tentative D call: TRBD1 (5 bases). Germline V gene data show CDR1 as KGHSH and CDR2 as LQKENI. Trimming cost V 2 bases and J 6 bases, with 16 bases left between them. The CDR3 is 15 amino acids. Here the CDR3 DNA reads TGTGCCAGCTCACCAAGTGATGGGGCGAGCGCTGAAGCTTTCTTT. Amino acid sequence: CASSPSDGASAEAFF.

The CDR3 protein is CASSLDRSLYGYTF. For the CDR3, the DNA is TGTGCCAGCAGTTTGGACAGATCCCTCTATGGCTACACCTTC. The gene calls are TRBV28 and TRBJ1-2, with a tentative D call TRBD1 (6 bases). Germline CDR1 and CDR2: MDHEN and SYDVKM. The CDR3 length is 14 residues. V was shortened by 3 bases and J by 4 bases, with 12 bases between the two germline ends.

The gene calls are TRBV18 and TRBJ2-5, with a possible D match to TRBD1 (6 bases). The J call could be wrong; TRBJ2-7 is a better fit for the DNA end. The CDR3 covers 15 residues. Germline V CDR1 and CDR2: KGHSH, LQKENI. For the CDR3, the DNA is TGTGCCAGCTCACCAAGCAGACAGGCCTCCTACGAGCAGTACTTC. Protein sequence: CASSPSRQASYEQYF.

The chain has TRBV9 and TRBJ1-1; D may be TRBD1 (6 bases). CDR3 length equals 17 residues. Germline CDR1 is SGDLS and CDR2 is YYNGEE. Trimming left V 4 bases short and J 1 base short, with 20 bases between. The CDR3 coding sequence is TGTGCCAGCAGCACCCCGGGCCGGGGGGCCGGGAACACTGAAGCTTTCTTT. Translation: CASSTPGRGAGNTEAFF.

The J gene is TRBJ1-2, the V gene TRBV10-3; 9 positions match TRBD1. Unmatched junction bases numbered 12, after V lost 5 bases and J lost 8 bases. Per the germline V gene, CDR1 is ENHRY and CDR2 is SYGVKD. This CDR3 is built from 15 residues. This CDR3 is CAISTQGARSRGYTF. The CDR3 DNA is TGTGCCATCAGTACACAGGGGGCTAGGTCGAGGGGCTACACCTTC.

This clone is a singleton in its sample. The chain recombines TRBV9 with TRBJ2-6, with TRBD1 matching 9 bases. This CDR3 contains 21 residues. Germline CDR1 and CDR2: SGDLS and YYNGEE. Trimming took 1 base from V and 0 from J; bases not matched to a gene: 14. The CDR3 DNA reads as TGTGCCAGCAGCGTAAGGGGTAAAGCCGGGACAGGGACCTCTGGGGCCAACGTCCTGACTTTC. It is translated as CASSVRGKAGTGTSGANVLTF.

The genes are TRBV6-5 and TRBJ2-7; D possibly corresponds to TRBD1 (6 bases). Germline V CDR1 and CDR2: MNHEY, SVGAGI. V gave up 6 bases and J gave up 3 bases, with 18 bases separating them. The CDR3 is made up of 15 amino acids. The CDR3 sequence is CASSHRAVLIYEQYF. The CDR3 DNA follows: TGTGCCAGCAGCCACAGGGCTGTTCTGATCTACGAGCAGTACTTC.

The V and J genes are TRBV9 and TRBJ1-1, with D possibly being TRBD1 (6 bases). The ends were cut back, 4 bases at V and 5 bases at J, with 18 bases in the middle. Germline assignment: CDR1 SGDLS and CDR2 YYNGEE. The length of the CDR3 is 15 residues. The DNA of the CDR3 is TGTGCCAGCAGCCCATTTGGGGGGGCGGGGACTGAAGCTTTCTTT. Amino acids: CASSPFGGAGTEAFF. Full variable domain (rest looked up from reference TRBV9 and TRBJ1-1): DSGVTQTPKHLITATGQRVTLRCSPRSGDLSVYWYQQSLDQGLQFLIQYYNGEERAKGNILERFSAQQFPDLHSELNLSSLELGDSALYFCASSPFGGAGTEAFFGQGTRLTVV.

The chain links TRBV4-2 to TRBJ1-5; D uncertain. The CDR3 consists of 13 residues. Trimming took 0 bases from V and 4 from J, leaving 4 bases between them. Germline CDR1 LGHNA, CDR2 YNFKEQ. The CDR3 nucleotides are TGTGCCAGCAGCCAAGAGGCAAATCAGCCCCAGCATTTT. It codes for CASSQEANQPQHF.

The V gene is TRBV6-6, the J gene TRBJ2-5; D possibly corresponds to TRBD1 (5 bases). The CDR3 totals 12 residues. V was pared by 6 bases and J by 5 bases, with 10 bases between. Germline V gene sequence: CDR1 MNHNY, CDR2 SVGAGI (reference sequence). Written as DNA, the CDR3 is TGTGCCAGCAGAGGGGTATCGGAGACCCAGTACTTC. Translation gives CASRGVSETQYF.

The chain carries TRBV11-2 and TRBJ1-3; no clear D gene. This CDR3 comprises 16 residues. The germline V and J ends were trimmed by 1 base and 0 bases, with 10 bases remaining between them. Germline V CDR1 and CDR2: SGHAT, FQNNGV. Here the CDR3 DNA reads TGTGCCAGCAGCTTAGTTGCGAGCTACTCTGGAAACACCATATATTTT. Protein product: CASSLVASYSGNTIYF.

This clone was counted between two and nine times. The CDR3 loop is CASSPWGGTSAADTQYF. The CDR3, as DNA: TGTGCCAGCAGCCCTTGGGGGGGGACTAGCGCGGCAGATACGCAGTATTTT. The chain recombines TRBV7-2 with TRBJ2-3, with 10 nucleotides matching TRBD2. Germline V gene sequence: CDR1 SGHTA, CDR2 FQGNSA. CDR3 length equals 17 residues. The J segment lost 4 bases and the V segment lost 5 bases, leaving 12 bases of the junction unmatched.

As to this clone: Compared with germline, one end of the junction differs, possibly owing to a read error. The sample contains more than one DNA sequence encoding this CDR3. The chain joins TRBV7-9 to TRBJ1-1; D possibly corresponds to TRBD1 (6 bases). The CDR3 covers 12 residues. Per germline, CDR1 SEHNR and CDR2 FQNEAQ (reference sequence). The CDR3 bases are TGTTCCAGCAGCTTACAGGGCACTGAAGCTTTCTTT. Its translation is CSSSLQGTEAFF. Full variable domain (missing parts from reference TRBV7-9 and TRBJ1-1): DTGVSQNPRHKITKRGQNVTFRCDPISEHNRLYWYRQTLGQGPEFLTYFQNEAQLEKSRLLSDRFSAERPKGSFSTLEIQRTEQGDSAMYLCSSSLQGTEAFFGQGTRLTVV.

This rearrangement joins TRBV28 to TRBJ1-4; D uncertain. CDR3 length: 15 amino acids. CDR1 is MDHEN and CDR2 is SYDVKM in the germline V gene. Trimming left V 3 bases short and J 8 bases short, with 16 bases between. CDR3 DNA: TGTGCCAGCAGTTTTAGTTCCCAGGCGGGGGAAAAACTGTTTTTT. This codes for CASSFSSQAGEKLFF.

J is TRBJ1-2 and V is TRBV6-5; 7 nucleotides line up with TRBD1. CDR1 and CDR2 from the germline V gene are MNHEY and SVGAGI. J was trimmed by 4 bases and V by 7 bases; bases with no gene match: 3. CDR3 length equals 12 residues. CDR3 bases: TGTGCCAGCAAGGCAGGGGGCTATGGCTACACCTTC. It yields the protein CASKAGGYGYTF.

The V gene is TRBV28, the J gene TRBJ2-3; weak D call: TRBD2 (5 bases). V lost 6 bases, J lost 2 bases, and 18 bases lay in between. The CDR3 contains 16 residues. The germline CDR1 and CDR2 sequences are MDHEN and SYDVKM. The CDR3 spells CASREGVSKLTDTQYF. CDR3 DNA: TGTGCCAGCAGAGAGGGCGTTAGCAAACTCACAGATACGCAGTATTTT.

The V gene is TRBV21-1, the J gene TRBJ1-1; no check of the table's D call, TRBD1, against the DNA was made. TRBV21-1 is labeled a pseudogene. This CDR3 comprises 15 residues. CDR3 in amino acids: CASSTWTGFDTEAFF. CDR3 bases: TGTGCCAGCAGCACCTGGACAGGGTTTGACACTGAAGCTTTCTTT.

The V call is TRBV27, the J call TRBJ1-1; no clear D. The CDR3 covers 14 residues. Trimming pared 1 base from V and 3 bases from J, leaving 9 bases between. Per germline, CDR1 MNHEY and CDR2 SMNVEV (reference sequence). The CDR3 reads CASSLFAGDTEAFF. The CDR3, as DNA: TGTGCCAGCAGTTTATTTGCCGGAGACACTGAAGCTTTCTTT.

This chain connects TRBV28 to TRBJ2-1; 7 bases are a match to TRBD2. Trimming removed 9 bases from V and 5 bases from J; junction bases left unmatched: 7. The CDR3 is made up of 13 amino acids. Germline values: CDR1 MDHEN, CDR2 SYDVKM. This CDR3 reads CASRGGTNNEQFF. The DNA of the CDR3 is TGTGCCAGTCGGGGAGGGACGAACAATGAGCAGTTCTTC.

This rearrangement joins TRBV28 to TRBJ1-3, with 9 positions matching TRBD1. Per germline, CDR1 MDHEN and CDR2 SYDVKM. The CDR3 consists of 15 residues. V trimming: 10 bases; J trimming: 1 base; junction bases outside the gene matches: 8. Written as DNA, the CDR3 is TGTGCCACCCGAAAACAGGGGGCGTCTGGAAACACCATATATTTT. It specifies CATRKQGASGNTIYF.

The chain has TRBV18 and TRBJ2-1; TRBD2 matches 9 bases. Trimming cost V 4 bases and J 7 bases; bases outside gene matches: 11. Germline CDR1 KGHSH, CDR2 LQKENI. The CDR3 totals 16 residues. Here the CDR3 reads CASSRVAGGPGNEQFF. The CDR3 coding sequence is TGTGCCAGCTCACGGGTCGCGGGAGGGCCGGGGAATGAGCAGTTCTTC.

This clone was counted a single time. J is TRBJ2-5 and V is TRBV28; 12 positions match TRBD2. With V trimmed by 4 bases and J by 7 bases, 16 bases remained unmatched. Germline V gene data show CDR1 as MDHEN and CDR2 as SYDVKM. The CDR3 runs to 18 residues. CDR3 bases: TGTGCCAGCAGTTACCGAGGGGCTAGCGGGAGGGTCGGGGGGACCCAGTACTTC. Its protein product is CASSYRGASGRVGGTQYF. Variable domain in full (rest from reference TRBV28 and TRBJ2-5): DVKVTQSSRYLVKRTGEKVFLECVQDMDHENMFWYRQDPGLGLRLIYFSYDVKMKEKGDIPEGYSVSREKKERFSLILESASTNQTSMYLCASSYRGASGRVGGTQYFGPGTRLLVL.

Notes on this clone: At one of its ends the junction is not consistent with the germline gene, which may arise from a read error. The V call is TRBV11-2, the J call TRBJ1-3; weak D call: TRBD1 (5 bases). Germline V gene data show CDR1 as SGHAT and CDR2 as FQNNGV. The CDR3 is 15 residues long. The CDR3 spells CASSFQGSSGNAIYF. The CDR3 nucleotides read TGTGCCAGCAGCTTTCAGGGTAGCTCTGGAAACGCCATATATTTT.

CDR3 DNA sequence: TGTGCCAGCAGTTTATGGATGTCGGGACAGGGGCGCGCTGAAGCTTTCTTT. It is translated as CASSLWMSGQGRAEAFF. This rearrangement joins TRBV28 to TRBJ1-1, with 10 nucleotides matching TRBD1. The CDR3 runs to 17 residues. The germline V gene encodes CDR1 MDHEN and CDR2 SYDVKM. J gave up 6 bases and V 0 bases, and 10 bases lay outside the gene matches. The full variable domain, its missing parts supplied by reference TRBV28 and TRBJ1-1, is DVKVTQSSRYLVKRTGEKVFLECVQDMDHENMFWYRQDPGLGLRLIYFSYDVKMKEKGDIPEGYSVSREKKERFSLILESASTNQTSMYLCASSLWMSGQGRAEAFFGQGTRLTVV.

The chain employs TRBV7-8 and TRBJ2-1, with a weak D call TRBD1 (5 bases). The germline CDR1 and CDR2 sequences are SGHVS and FQNEAQ. The ends were cut back, 5 bases at V and 6 bases at J, with 11 bases in the middle. The CDR3 is 13 residues long. The CDR3 sequence: CASSDLQGNEQFF. In DNA form, the CDR3 reads TGTGCCAGCAGCGATCTTCAGGGCAATGAGCAGTTCTTC.

The CDR3 nucleotides read TGTGCCTGGAGTCGACAGGGGGGACCGGCGCCCCAGCATTTT. Translated, it gives CAWSRQGGPAPQHF. The chain carries TRBV30 and TRBJ1-5; 9 bases match TRBD1. Trimming cost V 2 bases and J 9 bases; bases outside gene matches: 8. This CDR3 is 14 amino acids long. Germline V CDR1 and CDR2: GTSNPN, SVGIG (reference sequence).

The chain carries TRBV6-1 and TRBJ2-7; D is unresolved. The ends were cut back, 7 bases at V and 1 base at J, with 8 bases in the middle. Germline lookup yields CDR1 MNHNS and CDR2 SASEGT. This CDR3 has 12 amino acids. The CDR3 sequence: CASTSVSYEQYF. For the CDR3, the DNA is TGTGCCAGCACCTCGGTTTCCTACGAGCAGTACTTC.